This T cell receptor (beta chain) was documented in a study of blood T cell repertoires in COVID-19. The CDR3 length is 14 residues. CDR1 PRHDT and CDR2 FYEKMQ come from the germline V gene (reference sequence). V dropped 5 bases and J dropped 3 bases, with 14 bases sitting between them. Assay used: immunoSEQ multiplex PCR; TCRdb lists only in-frame clones, some missing. The sample yields 300,000 to 450,000 clones, roughly 85% seen once. The sequenced sample was peripheral blood. The chain links TRBV13 to TRBJ2-7, with TRBD2 as a possible D gene (6 bases). This clonotype originated in a woman aged 18-35 years with acute or convalescent COVID-19. CDR3 nucleotide sequence: TGTGCCAGCAGCCTCCGGGAGCGGTACTACGAGCAGTACTTC. This codes for CASSLRERYYEQYF.